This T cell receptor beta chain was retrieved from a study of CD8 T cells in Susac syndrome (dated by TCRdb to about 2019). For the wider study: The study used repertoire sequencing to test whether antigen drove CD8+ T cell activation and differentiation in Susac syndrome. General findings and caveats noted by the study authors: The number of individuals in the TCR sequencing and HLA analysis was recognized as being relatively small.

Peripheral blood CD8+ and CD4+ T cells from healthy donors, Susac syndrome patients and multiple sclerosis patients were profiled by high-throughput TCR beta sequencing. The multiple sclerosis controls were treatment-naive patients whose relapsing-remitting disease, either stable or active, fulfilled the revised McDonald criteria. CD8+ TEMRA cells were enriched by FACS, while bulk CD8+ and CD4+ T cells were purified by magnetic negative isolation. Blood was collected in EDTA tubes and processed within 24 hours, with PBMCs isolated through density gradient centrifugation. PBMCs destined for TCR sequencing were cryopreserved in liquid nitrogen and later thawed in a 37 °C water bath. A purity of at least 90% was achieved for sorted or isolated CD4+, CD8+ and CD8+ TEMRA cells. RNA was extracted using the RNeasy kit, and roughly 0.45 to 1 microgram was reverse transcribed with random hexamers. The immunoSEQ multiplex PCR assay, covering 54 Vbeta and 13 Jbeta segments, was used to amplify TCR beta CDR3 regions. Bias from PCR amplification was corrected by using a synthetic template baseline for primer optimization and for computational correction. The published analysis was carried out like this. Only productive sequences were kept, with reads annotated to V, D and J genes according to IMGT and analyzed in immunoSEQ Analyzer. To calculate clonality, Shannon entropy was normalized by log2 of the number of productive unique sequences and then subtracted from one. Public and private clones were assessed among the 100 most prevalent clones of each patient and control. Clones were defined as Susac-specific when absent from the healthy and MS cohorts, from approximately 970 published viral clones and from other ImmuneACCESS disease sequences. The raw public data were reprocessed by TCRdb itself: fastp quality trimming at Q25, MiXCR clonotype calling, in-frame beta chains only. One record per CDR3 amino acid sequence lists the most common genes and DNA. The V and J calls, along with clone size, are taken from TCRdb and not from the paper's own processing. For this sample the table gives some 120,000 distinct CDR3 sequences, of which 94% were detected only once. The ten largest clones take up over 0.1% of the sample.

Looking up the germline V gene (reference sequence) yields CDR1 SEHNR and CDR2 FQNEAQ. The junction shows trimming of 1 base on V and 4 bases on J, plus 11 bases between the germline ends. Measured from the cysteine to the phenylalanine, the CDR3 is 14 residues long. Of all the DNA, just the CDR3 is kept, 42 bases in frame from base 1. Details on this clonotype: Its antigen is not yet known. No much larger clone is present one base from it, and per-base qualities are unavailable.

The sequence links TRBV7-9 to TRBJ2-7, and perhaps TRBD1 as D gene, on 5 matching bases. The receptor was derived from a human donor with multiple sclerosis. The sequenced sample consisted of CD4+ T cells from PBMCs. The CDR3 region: CASSLGAQGYEQYF. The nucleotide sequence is TGTGCCAGCAGCTTAGGCGCCCAGGGTTACGAGCAGTACTTC.